Listed here are 11 T cell receptor beta chains from one sample, sequenced in a study of blood T cells in healthy people across ages. Sample-barcoded 5' priming and a J-beta primer mix drove a second PCR of 7 to 11 cycles. TCRdb processed the 5' RACE reads anew with MiXCR; each CDR3 protein has one entry. The sample has just over 1 million distinct CDR3 sequences, 45% seen once. Sequences were obtained from blood. Receptors were obtained from an older woman in good health.

This chain links TRBV6-5 with TRBJ1-6; the match to TRBD1 covers 7 bases. Per the germline V gene, CDR1 is MNHEY and CDR2 is SVGAGI. This CDR3 region has 13 residues. The junction had 3 bases not matched to a gene; V was cut back by 5 bases and J by 8 bases. CDR3 bases: TGTGCCAGCAGTGACAGGGTGGATTCACCCCTCCACTTT. It codes for CASSDRVDSPLHF.

Notes on this clonotype: At one end, the junction sequence differs from germline, possibly due to a read error. CDR3 nucleotides: TGCAGCATTGAGGGACAGGGAAGGAAGCAGTACTTC. Translated: CSIEGQGRKQYF. The chain has TRBV29-1 and TRBJ2-5; 9 bases align to TRBD1. This CDR3 contains 12 residues. The germline V gene has CDR1 SQVTM and CDR2 ANQGSEA.

The chain is built from TRBV24-1 and TRBJ2-1; 13 bases map to TRBD2. Germline CDR1 reads KGHDR; CDR2 reads SFDVKD. With 4 bases clipped from V and 10 bases from J, the junction kept 3 bases outside the gene matches. This CDR3 contains 14 residues. The CDR3 coding sequence is TGTGCCACCAGTGACGGACTAGCGGGAGACGAGCAGTTCTTC. Translated, it gives CATSDGLAGDEQFF.

The rearrangement joins TRBV2 to TRBJ1-4; TRBD1 is a possible D gene (5 bases). There are 14 residues in the CDR3. The germline V and J ends were trimmed by 1 base and 8 bases, with 11 bases remaining between them. Germline lookup yields CDR1 SNHLY and CDR2 FYNNEI. Here the CDR3 reads CASSEGDEREKLFF. CDR3 nucleotide sequence: TGTGCCAGCAGTGAAGGGGACGAAAGGGAAAAACTGTTTTTT.

The V call is TRBV5-1, the J call TRBJ1-2; possible D gene TRBD1, 5 bases. There are 13 residues in the CDR3. The germline V and J ends were trimmed by 0 bases and 6 bases, with 9 bases remaining between them. CDR1 and CDR2 from the germline V gene are SGHRS and YFSETQ. CDR3 sequence: CASSLGRDHGYTF. DNA for the CDR3: TGCGCCAGCAGCTTGGGGAGGGACCATGGCTACACCTTC.

V usage is TRBV29-1 and J usage is TRBJ2-1; 13 positions match TRBD2. The CDR3 is 15 residues long. CDR1 and CDR2 from the germline V gene are SQVTM and ANQGSEA. The V gene end was trimmed by 6 bases and the J gene end by 5 bases; junction bases not matched to a gene: 7. CDR3 amino acids: CSVFTSGRGHNEQFF. CDR3 coding DNA: TGCAGCGTCTTCACTAGCGGGAGGGGGCACAATGAGCAGTTCTTC.

V usage is TRBV9 and J usage is TRBJ2-3; possible D gene TRBD2, 5 bases. The CDR3 length is 15 residues. Looked up from germline, CDR1 is SGDLS and CDR2 is YYNGEE. The V gene lost 2 bases and the J gene lost 4 bases, with 14 bases spanning the gap. The CDR3 DNA reads TGTGCCAGCAGCGTGAGGCTGGAGGATCCAGATACGCAGTATTTT. This translates into CASSVRLEDPDTQYF. The entire variable domain, with the rest obtained from reference TRBV9 and TRBJ2-3, is as follows: DSGVTQTPKHLITATGQRVTLRCSPRSGDLSVYWYQQSLDQGLQFLIQYYNGEERAKGNILERFSAQQFPDLHSELNLSSLELGDSALYFCASSVRLEDPDTQYFGPGTRLTVL.

The chain uses TRBV6-2 or TRBV6-3 and TRBJ2-1; D is possibly TRBD2 (6 bases). V dropped 4 bases and J dropped 2 bases, with 27 bases sitting between them. Germline values: CDR1 MNHEY, CDR2 SVGEGT. This CDR3 contains 20 residues. DNA of the CDR3: TGTGCCAGCAGTTTAACCCTCTTTTTTGGGGGAGGAAACCCCTACAATGAGCAGTTCTTC. It codes for CASSLTLFFGGGNPYNEQFF.

This chain joins TRBV25-1 and TRBJ1-1; D unclear. V lost 3 bases to trimming and J lost 6 bases, with 17 bases between them. This CDR3 has 15 residues. Germline loops: CDR1 MGHDK, CDR2 SYGVNS. In DNA form, the CDR3 reads TGTGCCAGCAGTGACAGTGGGCCGAGATTGGCTGAAGCTTTCTTT. Protein: CASSDSGPRLAEAFF.

The chain uses TRBV7-8 and TRBJ2-4; TRBD2 is a possible D gene (6 bases). TRBJ2-7 matches the DNA end more closely, so the J call is doubtful. The CDR3 contains 13 residues. CDR1 is SGHVS, CDR2 FQNEAQ, per germline. The CDR3 protein is CASSLKEGREQYF. The CDR3 DNA reads TGTGCCAGCAGCTTAAAGGAGGGCCGCGAGCAGTACTTC.

V and J are TRBV5-1 and TRBJ2-7; 9 bases are shared with TRBD1. The CDR3 extends over 14 amino acids. J lost 5 bases, V lost 4 bases, and 7 bases had no gene match. Per germline, CDR1 SGHRS and CDR2 YFSETQ. CDR3 coding DNA: TGCGCCAGCAGCAAGGGACAGGGTACCGACGAGCAGTACTTC. Translating it yields CASSKGQGTDEQYF.